These 15 T cell receptor beta chains were sequenced from one sample in a study of T cells in Graves' hyperthyroidism and ophthalmopathy. TCR beta CDR3 region amplification was performed from RNA transcripts. The primer set for the first-round RT-PCR of the TCR CDR3 was HTBI. One entry per CDR3 protein results from TCRdb running MiXCR on the multiplex PCR reads. The sample carries roughly 520,000 distinct CDR3 sequences, approximately 25% recorded once. The specimen sequenced was blood. All receptors derive from a woman younger than 45 with Graves' ophthalmopathy.

This clonotype has a count of ten or more. The V gene is TRBV7-9, the J gene TRBJ1-1, with D possibly being TRBD1 (5 bases). This CDR3 has 14 residues. V was clipped by 1 base and J by 5 bases, with 11 bases between them. Germline V gives CDR1 SEHNR, CDR2 FQNEAQ (reference sequence). The CDR3 region is CASSLVGKGTEAFF. CDR3 nucleotide sequence: TGTGCCAGCAGCTTAGTGGGGAAGGGGACTGAAGCTTTCTTT.

This clonotype appeared many times. The rearrangement uses TRBV11-2 and TRBJ2-6, with 10 bases that match TRBD1. Germline V gives CDR1 SGHAT, CDR2 FQNNGV. V was clipped by 6 bases and J by 0 bases; unmatched bases: 5. The CDR3 length is 17 residues. The CDR3 region is CASRSGTGVSGANVLTF. The CDR3 DNA follows: TGTGCCAGCAGATCCGGGACAGGGGTCTCTGGGGCCAACGTCCTGACTTTC.

This clonotype came up many times. The chain links TRBV20-1 to TRBJ1-2, with TRBD1 matching 8 bases. The CDR3 is made up of 14 amino acids. V lost 0 bases and J lost 6; bases outside the gene matches: 6. Per germline, CDR1 DFQATT and CDR2 SNEGSKA (reference sequence). DNA for the CDR3: TGCAGTGCTAGAGATTCGCCGACAGGGGATGGCTACACCTTC. Protein: CSARDSPTGDGYTF.

In this sample, this clonotype turned up many times. V gene TRBV6-5 combines with J gene TRBJ1-1, with TRBD1 matching over 8 bases. This CDR3 has 15 amino acids. V lost 3 bases to trimming and J lost 4 bases; unmatched junction nucleotides: 7. Germline V gene data show CDR1 as MNHEY and CDR2 as SVGAGI. This chain's CDR3 is CASSYYPTGGTEAFF. The CDR3 DNA sequence: TGTGCCAGCAGTTATTACCCAACAGGGGGCACTGAAGCTTTCTTT.

The chain couples TRBV15 to TRBJ1-1, with a possible D match to TRBD1 (6 bases). The germline gives CDR1 LNHNV, CDR2 YYDKDF (reference sequence). This CDR3 is built from 13 residues. Between the trimmed V and J ends, which lost 9 bases and 0 bases, there was a span of 11 bases. Written as DNA, the CDR3 is TGTGCCACAACAGGGAACATGAACACTGAAGCTTTCTTT. It yields the protein CATTGNMNTEAFF. Together with reference TRBV15 and TRBJ1-1, the CDR3 gives the full variable domain: DAMVIQNPRYQVTQFGKPVTLSCSQTLNHNVMYWYQQKSSQAPKLLFHYYDKDFNNEADTPDNFQSRRPNTSFCFLDIRSPGLGDTAMYLCATTGNMNTEAFFGQGTRLTVV.

This clonotype was recorded many times. The gene calls are TRBV20-1 and TRBJ1-3, with 8 bases aligning to TRBD1. The CDR3 spans 14 residues. Germline loops: CDR1 DFQATT, CDR2 SNEGSKA (reference sequence). The V segment lost 5 bases and the J segment 1 base; nucleotides outside the gene matches: 4. CDR3 bases: TGCAGTGCTCGTCAGGGGGCGTCTGGAAACACCATATATTTT. This sequence encodes CSARQGASGNTIYF.

The chain combines TRBV20-1 with TRBJ2-2, with no clear D. The germline V gene has CDR1 DFQATT and CDR2 SNEGSKA (reference sequence). This CDR3 is 15 amino acids long. V shed 0 bases and J shed 3 bases, with 11 bases lying between them. The CDR3 sequence: CSARDLGSDTGELFF. The CDR3, as DNA: TGCAGTGCTAGAGATCTGGGGTCGGACACCGGGGAGCTGTTTTTT.

The genes are TRBV20-1 and TRBJ2-7; tentative D call: TRBD1 (6 bases). Per the germline V gene, CDR1 is DFQATT and CDR2 is SNEGSKA (reference sequence). The CDR3 runs 13 residues. Between the trimmed V and J ends, which lost 3 bases and 3 bases, there was a span of 12 bases. The CDR3 region is CSARGRQDYEQYF. For the CDR3, the DNA is TGCAGTGCTAGGGGGAGACAGGACTACGAGCAGTACTTC.

This clonotype came up many times. The V gene is TRBV19, the J gene TRBJ1-1; D gene unclear. The CDR3 consists of 17 residues. The V end was cut by 4 bases, the J end by 3 bases, with 21 bases between. CDR1 and CDR2 from the germline V gene are LNHDA and SQIVND (reference sequence). The CDR3 nucleotides are TGTGCCAGTAGTAAAAGTGGAGGAGTGTTGGATCACACTGAAGCTTTCTTT. Translating it yields CASSKSGGVLDHTEAFF.

This sequence joins TRBV6-2 or TRBV6-3 and TRBJ2-7; tentatively, D is TRBD1 or TRBD2 (6 bases each). This CDR3 region has 14 residues. CDR1 and CDR2 (germline): MNHEY, SVGEGT. Trimming took off 6 bases at V and 3 bases at J, with 15 bases between the two ends. The CDR3, as DNA: TGTGCCAGCAGAACTCAGGGGAGGATCTACGAGCAGTACTTC. It specifies CASRTQGRIYEQYF.

This clonotype has a count of ten or more. V gene TRBV29-1 combines with J gene TRBJ1-2; 8 nucleotides agree with TRBD1. J was trimmed by 4 bases and V by 6 bases; bases with no gene match: 10. The germline gives CDR1 SQVTM, CDR2 ANQGSEA. The CDR3 is 14 residues long. The CDR3 bases are TGCAGCGTGGGGACAGGAGCCGACGCCTATGGCTACACCTTC. This sequence encodes CSVGTGADAYGYTF.

The genes are TRBV3-1 and TRBJ1-6; D is possibly TRBD1 (6 bases). CDR3 length: 12 residues. Germline V gene sequence: CDR1 LGHDT, CDR2 YNNKEL (reference sequence). The ends were cut back, 8 bases at V and 7 bases at J, with 9 bases in the middle. CDR3 DNA sequence: TGTGCCAGCCAAACAGGGAATTCACCCCTCCACTTT. It translates to CASQTGNSPLHF. The full variable domain, with the rest looked up from reference TRBV3-1 and TRBJ1-6, is DTAVSQTPKYLVTQMGNDKSIKCEQNLGHDTMYWYKQDSKKFLKIMFSYNNKELIINETVPNRFSPKSPDKAHLNLHINSLELGDSAVYFCASQTGNSPLHFGNGTRLTVT.

In its sample, this clonotype was seen many times. The genes are TRBV27 and TRBJ2-2; D might be TRBD1 or TRBD2, each matching 5 bases. Germline V gene lookup returns CDR1 MNHEY and CDR2 SMNVEV (reference sequence). The V end was cut by 10 bases, the J end by 2 bases, with 20 bases between. The CDR3 is made up of 16 amino acids. Here the CDR3 reads CATTVSGTTNTGELFF. The CDR3 region has the DNA TGTGCCACCACGGTCTCCGGGACGACCAACACCGGGGAGCTGTTTTTT.

The rearrangement uses TRBV25-1 and TRBJ2-7; D is unclear. Germline CDR1 and CDR2: MGHDK and SYGVNS. V was pared by 3 bases and J by 0 bases, with 12 bases between. CDR3 length: 15 residues. CDR3 nucleotides: TGTGCCAGCAGTGACCTTGGGGATTTCTCCTACGAGCAGTACTTC. Its protein product is CASSDLGDFSYEQYF.

On this clonotype itself: The junction does not match germline at one end; this may be a read error. CDR3 sequence (DNA): TGTGCCAGCAGTTACGGGACAGTCCCCACCCACGATCAGTACTTC. This sequence encodes CASSYGTVPTHDQYF. J is TRBJ2-7 and V is TRBV6-5, with TRBD1 matching over 7 bases. CDR1 is MNHEY, CDR2 SVGAGI, per germline. The CDR3 consists of 15 residues.